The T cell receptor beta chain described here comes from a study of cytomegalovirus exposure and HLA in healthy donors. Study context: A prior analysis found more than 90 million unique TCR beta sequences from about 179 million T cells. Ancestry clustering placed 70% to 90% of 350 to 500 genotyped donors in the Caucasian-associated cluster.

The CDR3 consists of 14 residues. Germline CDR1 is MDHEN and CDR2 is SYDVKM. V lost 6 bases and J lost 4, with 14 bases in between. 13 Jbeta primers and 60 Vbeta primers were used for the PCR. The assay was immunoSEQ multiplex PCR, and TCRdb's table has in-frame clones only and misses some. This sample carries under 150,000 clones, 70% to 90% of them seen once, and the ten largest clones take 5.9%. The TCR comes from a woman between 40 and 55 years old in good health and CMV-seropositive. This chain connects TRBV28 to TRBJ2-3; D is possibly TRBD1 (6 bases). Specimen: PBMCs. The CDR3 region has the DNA TGTGCCAGCAGAGAACAGGGTGGATCAGATACGCAGTATTTT. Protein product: CASREQGGSDTQYF.